This T cell receptor beta chain was obtained from a study of OX40 agonist ivuxolimab in advanced cancers. For the study at large: Males comprised around 78% of the group, whose mean age was approximately 61 years (range about 20 to 85).

This CDR3 is 14 amino acids long. Germline CDR1 LNHDA, CDR2 SQIVND (reference sequence). Trimming left V 0 bases short and J 6 bases short, with 11 bases between. Study-wide points: The investigators did not determine what antigen specificity the expanded peripheral T cells had.

Profiling relied on immunoSEQ multiplex PCR, and the TCRdb table lists in-frame clones only, not all of them. This sample yields 13,000 to 15,000 clones, of which about 80% are seen a single time; approximately 15% belongs to the top ten. The timepoints at which blood was sampled were baseline, cycle 4 day 1, and cycle 7 day 1. With respect to this clone: Antigen specificity is unknown.

The chain employs TRBV19 and TRBJ1-1; the D gene is possibly TRBD1 (6 bases). This receptor was taken from an adult with an advanced solid tumor such as melanoma, head and neck, liver or kidney cancer. This specimen was CD4+ or CD8+ T cells sorted from blood, taken in a trial of the OX40 agonist ivuxolimab. The CDR3 loop is CASSIEWTVPEAFF. In DNA form, the CDR3 reads TGTGCCAGTAGTATAGAATGGACAGTCCCTGAAGCTTTCTTT.